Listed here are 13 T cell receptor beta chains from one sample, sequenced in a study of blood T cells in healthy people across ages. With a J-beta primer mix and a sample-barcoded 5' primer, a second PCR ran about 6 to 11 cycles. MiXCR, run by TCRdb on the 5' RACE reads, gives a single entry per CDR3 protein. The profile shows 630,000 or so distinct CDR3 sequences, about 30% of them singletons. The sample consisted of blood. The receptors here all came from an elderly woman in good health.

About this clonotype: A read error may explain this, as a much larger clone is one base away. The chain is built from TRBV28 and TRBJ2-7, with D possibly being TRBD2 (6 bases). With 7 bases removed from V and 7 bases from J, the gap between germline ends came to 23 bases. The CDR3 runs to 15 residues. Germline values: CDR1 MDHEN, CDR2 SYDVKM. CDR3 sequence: CASTPGLARSNEQYF. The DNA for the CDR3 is TGTGCCAGCACCCCAGGCCTAGCGCGGTCGAATGAGCAGTACTTC.

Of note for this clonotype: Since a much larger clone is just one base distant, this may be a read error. The CDR3 bases are TGTGCCAGCTCAGAAGGTCTCCGGATGTACCAAGAGGCCCAGTACTTC. Translating gives CASSEGLRMYQEAQYF. V and J are TRBV18 and TRBJ2-5; D ambiguous. Germline-derived CDR1 and CDR2 are KGHSH and LQKENI. The CDR3 sequence is 16 residues long.

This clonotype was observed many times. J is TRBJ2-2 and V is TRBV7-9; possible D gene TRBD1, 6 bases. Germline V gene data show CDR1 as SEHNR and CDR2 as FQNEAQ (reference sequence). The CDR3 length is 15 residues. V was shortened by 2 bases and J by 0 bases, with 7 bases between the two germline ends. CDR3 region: CASSLYRANTGELFF. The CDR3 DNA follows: TGTGCCAGCAGCTTATACAGGGCGAACACCGGGGAGCTGTTTTTT.

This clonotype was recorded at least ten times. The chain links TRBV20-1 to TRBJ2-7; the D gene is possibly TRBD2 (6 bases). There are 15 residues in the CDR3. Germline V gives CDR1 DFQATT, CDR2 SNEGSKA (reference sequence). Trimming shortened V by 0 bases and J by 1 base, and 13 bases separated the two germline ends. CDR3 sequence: CSARDLSGRSYEQYF. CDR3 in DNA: TGCAGTGCTAGAGATCTTAGCGGACGATCCTACGAGCAGTACTTC.

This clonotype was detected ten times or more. The CDR3 DNA follows: TGTGCCAGCAGTTACTCTTATGGCTACACCTTC. It specifies CASSYSYGYTF. The chain is built from TRBV6-6 and TRBJ1-2; D is unclear. Germline CDR1 reads MNHNY; CDR2 reads SVGAGI (reference sequence). The CDR3 runs 11 residues. Trimming left V 0 bases short and J 5 bases short, with 1 base between.

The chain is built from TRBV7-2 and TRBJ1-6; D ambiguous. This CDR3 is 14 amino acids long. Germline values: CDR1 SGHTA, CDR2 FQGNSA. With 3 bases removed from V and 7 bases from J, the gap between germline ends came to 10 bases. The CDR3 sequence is CASSLRSGNSPLHF. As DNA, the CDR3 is TGTGCCAGCAGCTTGAGGAGTGGCAATTCACCCCTCCACTTT.

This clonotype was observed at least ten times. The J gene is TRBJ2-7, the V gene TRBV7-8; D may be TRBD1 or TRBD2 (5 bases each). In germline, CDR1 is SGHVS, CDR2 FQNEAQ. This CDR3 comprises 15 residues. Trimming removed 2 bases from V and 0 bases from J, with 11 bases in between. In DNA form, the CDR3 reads TGTGCCAGCAGCTTAAGTTTTGGGGGCTCCTACGAGCAGTACTTC. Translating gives CASSLSFGGSYEQYF.

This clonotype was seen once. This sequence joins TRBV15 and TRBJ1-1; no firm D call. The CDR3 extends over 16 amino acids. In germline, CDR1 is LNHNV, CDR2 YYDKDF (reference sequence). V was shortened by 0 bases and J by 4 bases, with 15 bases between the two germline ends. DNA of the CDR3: TGTGCCACCAGCAGAGATGTAAGGGAGGGTGGCACTGAAGCTTTCTTT. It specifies CATSRDVREGGTEAFF.

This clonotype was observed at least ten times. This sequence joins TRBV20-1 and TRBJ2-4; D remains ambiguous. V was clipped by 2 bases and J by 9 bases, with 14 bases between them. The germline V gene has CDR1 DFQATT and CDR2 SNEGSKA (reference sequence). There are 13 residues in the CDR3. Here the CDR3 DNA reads TGCAGTGCTAGACCCTTAGTTGGTGGCATTCAGTACTTC. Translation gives CSARPLVGGIQYF.

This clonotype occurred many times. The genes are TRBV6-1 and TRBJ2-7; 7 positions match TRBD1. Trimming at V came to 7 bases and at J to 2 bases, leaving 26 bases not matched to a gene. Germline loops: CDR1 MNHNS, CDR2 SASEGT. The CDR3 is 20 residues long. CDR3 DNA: TGTGCCAGCACCATAAGATTATCGCCCACCCCCGGGACAGAGACCTACGAGCAGTACTTC. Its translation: CASTIRLSPTPGTETYEQYF.

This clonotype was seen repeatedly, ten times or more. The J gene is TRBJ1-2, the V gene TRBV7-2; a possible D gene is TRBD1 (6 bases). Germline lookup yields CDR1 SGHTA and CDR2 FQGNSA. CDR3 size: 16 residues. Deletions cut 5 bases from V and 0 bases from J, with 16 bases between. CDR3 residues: CASSPTTGRPNYGYTF. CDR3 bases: TGTGCCAGCAGCCCGACGACAGGACGCCCTAACTATGGCTACACCTTC.

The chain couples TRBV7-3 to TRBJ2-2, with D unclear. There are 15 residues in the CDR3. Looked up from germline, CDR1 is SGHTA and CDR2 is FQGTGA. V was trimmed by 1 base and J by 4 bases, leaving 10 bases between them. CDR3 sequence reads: CASSLNRMGTGELFF. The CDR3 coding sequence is TGTGCCAGCAGCTTAAACCGTATGGGCACCGGGGAGCTGTTTTTT.

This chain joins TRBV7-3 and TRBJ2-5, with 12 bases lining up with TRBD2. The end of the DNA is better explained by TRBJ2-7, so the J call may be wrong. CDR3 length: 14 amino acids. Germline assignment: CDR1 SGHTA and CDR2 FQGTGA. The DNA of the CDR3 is TGTGCCAGCAGCTCGACTAGCGGGAGTTACGAGCAGTACTTC. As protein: CASSSTSGSYEQYF.